Listed here is a single T cell receptor (beta chain). Original methodology: Estimation of nucleated cell counts was performed using reference gene primer amplification. Sequenced by immunoSEQ multiplex PCR; TCRdb stores in-frame clones only, minus some. V, J and clone size are taken as reported in that table, and D and trimming were inferred from the DNA itself. Among more than 65,000 clones listed, 91% were seen once. The data originate from a study of blood T cell repertoires in COVID-19. The sequence derives from a human donor in a cohort sampled during active COVID-19. What was sequenced was peripheral blood.

This CDR3 is CASSLGRGNTEAFF. CDR3 bases: TGTGCCAGCAGTTTGGGCAGGGGGAACACTGAAGCTTTCTTT. The V and J genes are TRBV28 and TRBJ1-1, with a weak D call TRBD1 (6 bases). The CDR3 has 14 amino acids. Germline V lookup: CDR1 MDHEN, CDR2 SYDVKM. V was shortened by 3 bases and J by 1 base, with 9 bases between the two germline ends.